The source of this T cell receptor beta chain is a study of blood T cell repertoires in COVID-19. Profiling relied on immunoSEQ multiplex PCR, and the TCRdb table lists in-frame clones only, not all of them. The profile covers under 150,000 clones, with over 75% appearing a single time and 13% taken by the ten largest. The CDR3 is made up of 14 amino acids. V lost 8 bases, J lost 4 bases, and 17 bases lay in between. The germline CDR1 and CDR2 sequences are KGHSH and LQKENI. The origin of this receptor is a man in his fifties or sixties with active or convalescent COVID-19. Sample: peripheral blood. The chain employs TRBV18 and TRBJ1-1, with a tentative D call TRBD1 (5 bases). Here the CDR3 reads CASAPDWGGTEAFF. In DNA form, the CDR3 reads TGTGCCAGCGCGCCCGATTGGGGGGGCACTGAAGCTTTCTTT.